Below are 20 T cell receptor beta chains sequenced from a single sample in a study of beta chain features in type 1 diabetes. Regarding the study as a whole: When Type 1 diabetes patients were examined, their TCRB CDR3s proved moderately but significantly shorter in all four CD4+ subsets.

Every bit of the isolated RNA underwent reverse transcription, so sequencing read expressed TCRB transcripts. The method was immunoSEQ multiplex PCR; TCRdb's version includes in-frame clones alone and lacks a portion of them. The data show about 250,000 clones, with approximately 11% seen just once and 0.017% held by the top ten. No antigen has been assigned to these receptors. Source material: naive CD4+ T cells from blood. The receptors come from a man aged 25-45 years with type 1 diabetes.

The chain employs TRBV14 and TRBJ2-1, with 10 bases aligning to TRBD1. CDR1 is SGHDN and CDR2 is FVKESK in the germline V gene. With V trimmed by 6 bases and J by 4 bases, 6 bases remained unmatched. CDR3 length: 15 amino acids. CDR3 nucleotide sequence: TGTGCCAGCAGTGCCGGGACAGGGGATTACAATGAGCAGTTCTTC. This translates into CASSAGTGDYNEQFF.

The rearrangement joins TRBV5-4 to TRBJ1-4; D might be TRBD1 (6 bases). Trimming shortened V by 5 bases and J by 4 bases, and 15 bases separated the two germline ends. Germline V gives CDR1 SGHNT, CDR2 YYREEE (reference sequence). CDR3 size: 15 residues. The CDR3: CASSATGRINEKLFF. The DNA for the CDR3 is TGTGCCAGCAGTGCTACAGGGCGGATTAATGAAAAACTGTTTTTT.

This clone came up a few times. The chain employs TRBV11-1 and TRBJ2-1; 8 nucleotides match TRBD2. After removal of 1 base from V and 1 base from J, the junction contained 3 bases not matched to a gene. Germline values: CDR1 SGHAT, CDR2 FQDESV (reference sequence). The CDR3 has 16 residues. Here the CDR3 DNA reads TGTGCCAGCAGCTTAGAGGCTAGCGGGTCCTACAATGAGCAGTTCTTC. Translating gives CASSLEASGSYNEQFF.

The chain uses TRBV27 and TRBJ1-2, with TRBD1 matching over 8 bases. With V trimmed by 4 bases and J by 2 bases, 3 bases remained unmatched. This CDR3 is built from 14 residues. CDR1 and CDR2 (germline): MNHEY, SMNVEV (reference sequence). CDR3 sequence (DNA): TGTGCCAGCAGTTCCCGGACAGGGAACTATGGCTACACCTTC. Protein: CASSSRTGNYGYTF.

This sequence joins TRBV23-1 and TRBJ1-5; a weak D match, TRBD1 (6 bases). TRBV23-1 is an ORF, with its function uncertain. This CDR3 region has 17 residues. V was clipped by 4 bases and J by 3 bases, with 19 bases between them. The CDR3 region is CASSLPGGGGINQPQHF. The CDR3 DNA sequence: TGCGCCAGCAGTCTTCCCGGGGGCGGGGGCATCAATCAGCCCCAGCATTTT.

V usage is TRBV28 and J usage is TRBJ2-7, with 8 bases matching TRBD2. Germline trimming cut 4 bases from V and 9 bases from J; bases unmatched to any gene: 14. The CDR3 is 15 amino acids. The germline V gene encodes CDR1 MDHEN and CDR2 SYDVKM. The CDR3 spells CASSSPGGHLRVQYF. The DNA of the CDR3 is TGTGCCAGCAGTTCCCCGGGGGGGCATCTACGAGTGCAGTACTTC.

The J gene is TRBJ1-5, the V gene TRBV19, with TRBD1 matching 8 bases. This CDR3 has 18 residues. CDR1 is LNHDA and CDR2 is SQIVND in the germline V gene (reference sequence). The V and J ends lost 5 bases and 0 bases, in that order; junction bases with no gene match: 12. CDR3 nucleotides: TGTGCCAGTAGTCTCCGCGGACAGGGCGGAGTTAGCAATCAGCCCCAGCATTTT. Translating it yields CASSLRGQGGVSNQPQHF.

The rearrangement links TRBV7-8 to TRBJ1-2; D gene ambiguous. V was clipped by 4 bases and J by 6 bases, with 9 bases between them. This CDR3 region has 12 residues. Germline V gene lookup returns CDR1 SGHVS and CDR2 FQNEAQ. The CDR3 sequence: CASSSRSDGYTF. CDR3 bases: TGTGCCAGCAGCTCTCGAAGCGATGGCTACACCTTC.

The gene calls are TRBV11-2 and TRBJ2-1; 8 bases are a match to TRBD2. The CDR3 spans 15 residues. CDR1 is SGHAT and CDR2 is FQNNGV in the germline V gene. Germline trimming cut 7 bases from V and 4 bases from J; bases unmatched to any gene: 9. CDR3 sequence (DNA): TGTGCCAGCACTCCTGGGAGCGGGGGTTACAATGAGCAGTTCTTC. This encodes CASTPGSGGYNEQFF.

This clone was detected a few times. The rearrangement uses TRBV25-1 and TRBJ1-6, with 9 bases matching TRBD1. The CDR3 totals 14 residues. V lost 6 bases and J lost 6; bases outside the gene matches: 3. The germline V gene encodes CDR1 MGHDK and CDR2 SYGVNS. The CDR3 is CASRTTGGNSPLHF. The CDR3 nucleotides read TGTGCCAGCAGGACGACAGGGGGTAATTCACCCCTCCACTTT.

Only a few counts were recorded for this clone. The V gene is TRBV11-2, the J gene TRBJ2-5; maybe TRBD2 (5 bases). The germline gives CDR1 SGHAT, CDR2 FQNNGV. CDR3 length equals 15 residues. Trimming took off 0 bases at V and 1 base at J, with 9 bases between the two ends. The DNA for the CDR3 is TGTGCCAGCAGCTTAGATCTAGCCACCCAAGAGACCCAGTACTTC. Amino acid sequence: CASSLDLATQETQYF.

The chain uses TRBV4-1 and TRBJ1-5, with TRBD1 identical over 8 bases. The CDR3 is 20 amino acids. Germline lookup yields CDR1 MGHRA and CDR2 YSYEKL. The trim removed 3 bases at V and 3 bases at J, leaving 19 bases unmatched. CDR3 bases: TGCGCCAGCAGCCATCCTTACGGGACAGGTCTCTTTACCTTCAATCAGCCCCAGCATTTT. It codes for CASSHPYGTGLFTFNQPQHF.

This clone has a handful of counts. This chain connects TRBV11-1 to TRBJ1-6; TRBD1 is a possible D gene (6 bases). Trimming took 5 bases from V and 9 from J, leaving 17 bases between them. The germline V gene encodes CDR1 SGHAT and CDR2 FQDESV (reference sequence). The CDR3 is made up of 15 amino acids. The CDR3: CASSTVQGSGSPLHF. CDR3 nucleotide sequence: TGTGCCAGCAGCACCGTACAGGGATCAGGTTCACCCCTCCACTTT.

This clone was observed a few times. The CDR3 here is CASSLAAGSTGNTIYF. The CDR3 DNA reads as TGTGCCAGCAGCTTAGCCGCCGGGAGTACTGGAAACACCATATATTTT. The chain uses TRBV7-9 and TRBJ1-3; no reliable D call. The CDR3 totals 16 residues. V was trimmed by 0 bases and J by 2 bases, leaving 11 bases between them. Germline values: CDR1 SEHNR, CDR2 FQNEAQ (reference sequence).

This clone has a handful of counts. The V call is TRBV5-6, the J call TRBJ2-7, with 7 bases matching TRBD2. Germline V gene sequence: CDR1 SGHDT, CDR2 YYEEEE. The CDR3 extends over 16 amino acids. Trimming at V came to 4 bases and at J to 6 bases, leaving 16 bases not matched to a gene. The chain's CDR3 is CASSQSRRDYHREQYF. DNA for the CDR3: TGTGCCAGCAGCCAGAGTAGAAGGGACTATCATCGCGAGCAGTACTTC.

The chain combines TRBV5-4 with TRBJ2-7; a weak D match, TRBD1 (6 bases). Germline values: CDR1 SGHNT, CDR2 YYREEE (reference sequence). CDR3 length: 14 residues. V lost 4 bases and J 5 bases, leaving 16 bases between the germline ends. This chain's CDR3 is CASSARQAGDEQYF. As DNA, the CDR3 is TGTGCCAGCAGCGCTAGACAGGCGGGCGACGAGCAGTACTTC.

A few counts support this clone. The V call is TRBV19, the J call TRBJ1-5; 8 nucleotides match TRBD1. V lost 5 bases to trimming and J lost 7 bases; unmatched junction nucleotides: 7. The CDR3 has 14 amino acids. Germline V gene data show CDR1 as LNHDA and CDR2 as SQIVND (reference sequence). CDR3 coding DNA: TGTGCCAGTAGTCCTACGGACAGGGTACAGCCCCAGCATTTT. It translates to CASSPTDRVQPQHF.

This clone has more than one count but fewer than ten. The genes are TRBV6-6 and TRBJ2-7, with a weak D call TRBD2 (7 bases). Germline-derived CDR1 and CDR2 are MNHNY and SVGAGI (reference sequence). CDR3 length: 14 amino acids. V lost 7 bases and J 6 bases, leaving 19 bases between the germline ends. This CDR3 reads CASTLGGPRGEQYF. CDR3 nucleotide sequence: TGTGCCAGCACCCTGGGGGGGCCTCGAGGCGAGCAGTACTTC.

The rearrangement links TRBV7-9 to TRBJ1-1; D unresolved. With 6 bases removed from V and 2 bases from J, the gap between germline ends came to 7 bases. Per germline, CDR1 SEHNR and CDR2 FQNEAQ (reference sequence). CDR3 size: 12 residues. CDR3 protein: CASRGRNTEAFF. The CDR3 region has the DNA TGTGCCAGCAGGGGCAGAAACACTGAAGCTTTCTTT.

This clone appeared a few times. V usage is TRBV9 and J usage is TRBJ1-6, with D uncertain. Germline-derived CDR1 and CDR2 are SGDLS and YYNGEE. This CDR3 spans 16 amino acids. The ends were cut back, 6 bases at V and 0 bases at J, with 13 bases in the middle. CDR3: CASTRSRSSYNSPLHF. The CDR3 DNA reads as TGTGCCAGCACCCGTTCCCGGAGCTCCTATAATTCACCCCTCCACTTT.